The rows below give T cell receptor beta chains drawn from one sample of a study of blood T cell repertoires in COVID-19. Generated by immunoSEQ multiplex PCR, the TCRdb table keeps only in-frame clones and is missing some. The table shows more than 150,000 clones, with approximately 80% occurring only once. Input material: peripheral blood. The receptors derive from an elderly woman with COVID-19, enrolled during active disease. Both conserved end residues are part of each CDR3. Fields, in order: CDR3 length, J gene, clone size, V gene, D gene, CDR3 protein, CDR3 DNA. The D gene is left open where the match is weak. Clone size is not always given. Where it is, it says once, few, many or a class for expanded clones.

15,TRBJ2-7,.,TRBV7-2,TRBD1,CASSPSGQGVNEQYF,TGTGCCAGCAGCCCGTCTGGCCAGGGGGTAAACGAGCAGTACTTC
13,TRBJ1-2,.,TRBV7-2,.,CASRLAGIDGYTF,TGTGCCAGCAGACTAGCAGGGATCGATGGCTACACCTTC
15,TRBJ1-6,many,TRBV11-3,.,CASSLIRESNSPLHF,TGTGCCAGCAGCTTAATCAGGGAAAGTAATTCACCCCTCCACTTT
14,TRBJ1-1,.,TRBV19,.,CASASQGVNTEAFF,TGTGCCAGTGCTTCACAGGGTGTGAACACTGAAGCTTTCTTT
15,TRBJ1-2,.,TRBV4-1,.,CASSPKSTESYGYTF,TGCGCCAGCAGCCCGAAATCGACAGAAAGCTATGGCTACACCTTC
16,TRBJ1-1,.,TRBV7-2,.,CASSSTQGAAGTEAFF,TGTGCCAGCAGCTCCACACAGGGCGCGGCGGGCACTGAAGCTTTCTTT
12,TRBJ1-2,.,TRBV29-1,.,CSVEVGFYGYTF,TGCAGCGTTGAAGTCGGGTTTTATGGCTACACCTTC
11,TRBJ2-1,.,TRBV10-3,.,CAITNGYEQFF,TGTGCCATCACCAATGGCTATGAGCAGTTCTTC
16,TRBJ2-7,.,TRBV9,.,CASSPERGGLFYEQYF,TGTGCCAGCAGCCCCGAGAGGGGGGGGCTGTTCTACGAGCAGTACTTC
15,TRBJ2-1,.,TRBV9,TRBD2,CASSVGGGAGNEQFF,TGTGCCAGCAGCGTAGGCGGGGGGGCCGGCAATGAGCAGTTCTTC
16,TRBJ2-5,.,TRBV7-9,.,CASSLRAGTSQETQYF,TGTGCCAGCAGCCTTCGAGCCGGGACTTCACAAGAGACCCAGTACTTC
12,TRBJ2-2,once,TRBV28,TRBD2,CATIAGAGELFF,TGTGCCACCATTGCGGGGGCCGGGGAGCTGTTTTTT
19,TRBJ2-5,few,TRBV3-1/TRBV3-2,TRBD2,CASSGGLAGTNPFWETQYF,TGTGCCAGCAGCGGTGGACTAGCGGGGACGAACCCCTTTTGGGAGACCCAGTACTTC
15,TRBJ1-5,.,TRBV19,.,CASKVGRHPNQPQHF,TGTGCCAGTAAGGTGGGGAGACACCCGAATCAGCCCCAGCATTTT
20,TRBJ2-4,.,TRBV9,TRBD1,CASSDPPGTGAADAKNIQYF,TGTGCCAGCAGCGACCCCCCGGGGACAGGGGCCGCGGACGCCAAAAACATTCAGTACTTC
13,TRBJ1-1,.,TRBV5-1,TRBD1,CASRAGQGTEAFF,TGCGCCAGCAGGGCCGGACAGGGTACTGAAGCTTTCTTT
16,TRBJ2-7,.,TRBV5-6,TRBD2,CASSLSGTSVSDEQYF,TGTGCCAGCAGCTTATCCGGGACTAGCGTAAGTGACGAGCAGTACTTC
14,TRBJ1-1,.,TRBV27,TRBD1,CASIPGQGGTEAFF,TGTGCCAGCATTCCAGGACAGGGCGGCACTGAAGCTTTCTTT
15,TRBJ2-7,few,TRBV19,TRBD1,CASSLSTGGWDEQYF,TGTGCCAGTAGTCTTTCGACAGGGGGCTGGGACGAGCAGTACTTC
14,TRBJ2-7,few,TRBV5-4,.,CASSFLQGSYEQYF,TGTGCCAGCAGCTTTCTCCAGGGTTCCTACGAGCAGTACTTC
14,TRBJ2-2,.,TRBV5-1,.,CASSRTENTGELFF,TGCGCCAGCAGCCGGACAGAGAACACCGGGGAGCTGTTTTTT
14,TRBJ2-2,.,TRBV6-5,.,CASSYGVVTGELFF,TGTGCCAGCAGTTACGGAGTCGTCACCGGGGAGCTGTTTTTT
17,TRBJ2-3,.,TRBV20-1,.,CSASASRGGYGTDTQYF,TGCAGTGCTAGTGCATCCCGAGGAGGGTACGGAACAGATACGCAGTATTTT
14,TRBJ1-5,.,TRBV28,.,CASSLWAVNQPQHF,TGTGCCAGCAGTTTATGGGCAGTCAATCAGCCCCAGCATTTT
17,TRBJ2-1,.,TRBV5-1,.,CASSLGGNSGSYNEQFF,TGCGCCAGCAGCTTGGGGGGCAATTCGGGCTCCTACAATGAGCAGTTCTTC
13,TRBJ2-1,.,TRBV24-1,.,CATSDGHYNEQFF,TGTGCCACCAGTGATGGGCATTACAATGAGCAGTTCTTC
16,TRBJ2-5,once,TRBV7-8,TRBD2,CASSSQLAGGLETQYF,TGTGCCAGCAGCTCCCAACTAGCGGGAGGGCTGGAGACCCAGTACTTC
15,TRBJ2-2,.,TRBV5-1,.,CASSLLGGRTGELFF,TGCGCCAGCAGCTTGCTCGGGGGGCGCACCGGGGAGCTGTTTTTT
16,TRBJ1-2,once,TRBV19,TRBD1,CASSIVFGTGVRGYTF,TGTGCCAGTAGTATAGTATTCGGGACAGGGGTACGAGGCTACACCTTC
13,TRBJ2-3,.,TRBV27,TRBD2,CASSLLRTSEINF,TGTGCCAGCAGTTTACTAAGAACTAGCGAAATTAATTTT
15,TRBJ2-7,few,TRBV7-2,TRBD1,CASSPLQGAYHEQYF,TGTGCCAGCAGCCCTCTACAGGGGGCGTATCACGAGCAGTACTTC
13,TRBJ1-2,few,TRBV11-2,TRBD1,CASSQDRRYGYTF,TGTGCCAGCAGCCAGGACAGGAGATATGGCTACACCTTC
16,TRBJ2-7,.,TRBV19,TRBD2,CASSPTRAGGPYEQYF,TGTGCCAGTAGTCCAACCAGAGCGGGAGGACCCTACGAGCAGTACTTC
15,TRBJ2-1,.,TRBV5-8,.,CASSAGTSVYNEQFF,TGTGCCAGCAGCGCCGGGACAAGCGTGTACAATGAGCAGTTCTTC
13,TRBJ1-1,once,TRBV5-1,.,CASSSQGNTEAFF,TGCGCCAGCAGCAGTCAGGGGAACACTGAAGCTTTCTTT
16,TRBJ2-5,.,TRBV7-6,TRBD2,CASSLGASGYQETQYF,TGTGCCAGCAGCTTAGGGGCTAGCGGATACCAAGAGACCCAGTACTTC
17,TRBJ1-5,once,TRBV19,.,CASSIFPGEDSNQPQHF,TGTGCCAGTAGTATTTTTCCGGGGGAGGATAGCAATCAGCCCCAGCATTTT
14,TRBJ1-1,.,TRBV3-1/TRBV3-2,.,CASSQVTGGTEAFF,TGTGCCAGCAGCCAAGTGACGGGGGGCACTGAAGCTTTCTTT
15,TRBJ1-2,once,TRBV4-3,TRBD1,CASSQPGQGARGYTF,TGCGCCAGCAGCCAACCGGGACAGGGGGCGCGTGGCTACACCTTC
15,TRBJ1-2,.,TRBV5-1,TRBD1,CASSPYGTGGDGYTF,TGCGCCAGCAGCCCTTACGGGACAGGAGGGGATGGCTACACCTTC
17,TRBJ2-1,.,TRBV23-1,TRBD1,CASRRQGRSLTYNEQFF,TGCGCCAGCAGAAGACAGGGCCGGTCCCTCACCTACAATGAGCAGTTCTTC
15,TRBJ2-7,.,TRBV5-4,TRBD1,CASSPGTGGVSEQYF,TGTGCCAGCAGTCCCGGGACAGGGGGGGTATCCGAGCAGTACTTC
14,TRBJ2-1,few,TRBV10-3,.,CAIRWAGDTNEQFF,TGTGCCATCAGGTGGGCCGGGGATACAAATGAGCAGTTCTTC